This T cell receptor (beta chain) was observed in a study of cytomegalovirus exposure and HLA in healthy donors. Study-wide results and caveats: Later analysis showed TCR association rates varying by HLA locus, highest for DRB1 and lowest for HLA-C. Many donors carried some public TCRs, although rarity characterized most TCR sequences. Indistinguishability led to the exclusion of some V segments, TRBV6-2 and TRBV6-3 included.

Looked up from germline, CDR1 is MNHNS and CDR2 is SASEGT. The V and J ends lost 4 bases and 4 bases, in that order; junction bases with no gene match: 4. The CDR3 is 14 amino acids. This clone was seen a few times. What it binds is not known. PCR involved 60 Vbeta and 13 Jbeta primers. In the original processing: Among the unique TCR beta chains that a later analysis counted, about 84 million in all, about 10 million were shared. Sequencing was performed with immunoSEQ multiplex PCR; in TCRdb, only in-frame clones are kept and a portion is missing. The D gene and trimming were derived from the DNA, and the V and J assignments and clone size from that table. The table has 150,000 to 200,000 clones, about 80% seen once.

Sequenced: PBMCs. This TCR came from a man in his sixties in good health and CMV-seronegative. The gene calls are TRBV6-1 and TRBJ1-3, with TRBD1 identical over 7 bases. The CDR3 DNA reads as TGTGCCAGCAGTGTGACAGGGTACGGAAACACCATATATTTT. Translating gives CASSVTGYGNTIYF.